This T cell receptor (beta chain) was profiled in a study of cytomegalovirus exposure and HLA in healthy donors. This table comes from immunoSEQ multiplex PCR, and its TCRdb copy is limited to in-frame clones, with some not included. This sample has over 250,000 clones; approximately 86% occur once, and the top ten carry roughly 1%. Germline V gene lookup returns CDR1 MDHEN and CDR2 SYDVKM. The CDR3 length is 16 residues. After removal of 6 bases from V and 3 bases from J, the junction contained 14 bases not matched to a gene. General study points: The dataset shows that most TCR sequences were rare, while some public TCRs occurred in many donors. Using the classifier, cytomegalovirus status was reportedly diagnosed with high specificity and sensitivity. The investigators catalogued 180 or so TCR beta chains as cytomegalovirus-associated.

Note on this clone: Its specificity is unknown.

The specimen was PBMCs. The receptor was derived from a woman aged 18-30 years in good health and CMV-seronegative. This rearrangement joins TRBV28 to TRBJ2-7, with TRBD1 identical over 7 bases. In nucleotides, the CDR3 is TGTGCCAGCAGCCCTTACTCAACAGGGGCCCTCTACGAGCAGTACTTC. Translated, it gives CASSPYSTGALYEQYF.